Each of the 32 T cell receptor beta chains below was sequenced from the same sample in a study of T cell clones after liver transplantation. Sequenced by immunoSEQ multiplex PCR; TCRdb stores in-frame clones only, minus some. The sample has approximately 70,000 clones, roughly 84% seen once. The sample was CD4+ T cells from blood, taken 48 months after liver transplant. The receptor set was obtained from a human patient who received a liver transplant. Some T cells may be provided by the graft donor.

This chain joins TRBV19 and TRBJ2-1, with 8 bases fitting TRBD2. The CDR3 runs to 15 residues. CDR1 and CDR2 from the germline V gene are LNHDA and SQIVND (reference sequence). The V and J ends lost 5 bases and 6 bases, in that order; junction bases with no gene match: 9. CDR3 protein: CASSSRTSIINEQFF. The CDR3 DNA sequence: TGTGCCAGTAGTTCCCGGACTAGCATCATCAATGAGCAGTTCTTC.

The CDR3 coding sequence is TGTGCCAGCAGCTTCTGGGACAGGGGGTTAACTGGAAACACCATATATTTT. The encoded protein is CASSFWDRGLTGNTIYF. This sequence joins TRBV13 and TRBJ1-3, with 11 bases fitting TRBD1. V dropped 3 bases and J dropped 2; count of bases not matched to a gene: 6. Per germline, CDR1 PRHDT and CDR2 FYEKMQ (reference sequence). The CDR3 is made up of 17 amino acids.

This rearrangement joins TRBV11-2 to TRBJ1-6; unclear D gene. The germline gives CDR1 SGHAT, CDR2 FQNNGV. Between the trimmed V and J ends, which lost 5 bases and 7 bases, there was a span of 12 bases. There are 14 residues in the CDR3. In DNA, the CDR3 is TGTGCCAGCAGCCGTTCCCCCAAGAATTCACCCCTCCACTTT. Its translation: CASSRSPKNSPLHF.

CDR3 amino acids: CAIRNPGQRTGNTIYF. DNA of the CDR3: TGTGCCATCAGAAACCCGGGACAGAGGACTGGAAACACCATATATTTT. V gene TRBV10-3 combines with J gene TRBJ1-3; TRBD1 aligns across 7 bases. CDR1 and CDR2 from the germline V gene are ENHRY and SYGVKD. The V gene end was trimmed by 6 bases and the J gene end by 2 bases; junction bases not matched to a gene: 10. The CDR3 is 16 residues long.

On this clone itself: A junction boundary mismatches the germline segment, possibly from a read error. The chain uses TRBV7-7 and TRBJ2-5; D not certain. CDR1 is SSHAT and CDR2 is FNYEAQ in the germline V gene (reference sequence). The CDR3 totals 15 residues. The CDR3 DNA follows: TGTGCTAGCAGCTTAGCAATCCACTTAGAAGAGACCCAGTACTTC. Translation gives CASSLAIHLEETQYF.

The chain links TRBV18 to TRBJ1-5; TRBD1 might be the D (5 bases). The V and J ends lost 1 base and 5 bases respectively, with 12 bases between them. Germline CDR1 and CDR2: KGHSH and LQKENI. The CDR3 loop spans 15 amino acids. CDR3 protein: CASSPRHDRDQPQHF. CDR3 bases: TGTGCCAGCTCACCACGGCACGACAGAGATCAGCCCCAGCATTTT.

The CDR3 DNA reads TGTGCCAGCAGCTCTCGGCGGCCCCGCGCGGATACGCAGTATTTT. It specifies CASSSRRPRADTQYF. This rearrangement joins TRBV6-5 to TRBJ2-3; D gene unclear. CDR3 length equals 15 residues. V gave up 6 bases and J gave up 6 bases, with 19 bases separating them. Per germline, CDR1 MNHEY and CDR2 SVGAGI.

V usage is TRBV4-3 and J usage is TRBJ2-5; 11 bases map to TRBD2. The CDR3 is made up of 15 amino acids. The germline V gene has CDR1 LGHNA and CDR2 YSLEER. Trimming removed 4 bases from V and 2 bases from J; junction bases left unmatched: 3. CDR3 in amino acids: CASSPSGGHQETQYF. The DNA for the CDR3 is TGCGCCAGCAGCCCTAGCGGGGGGCATCAAGAGACCCAGTACTTC.

The V and J genes are TRBV12-5 and TRBJ1-1, with D tentatively TRBD1 (6 bases). The CDR3 is made up of 14 amino acids. Trimming removed 10 bases at V and 3 bases at J, with 18 bases between. Per germline, CDR1 LGHNT and CDR2 FRNRAP. The CDR3 sequence is CATTWEGGDTEAFF. The DNA of the CDR3 is TGTGCTACCACCTGGGAGGGGGGGGACACTGAAGCTTTCTTT.

The CDR3 DNA follows: TGTGCCAGCACTCCACAGGGCGTTGTCAACATTCAGTACTTC. It translates to CASTPQGVVNIQYF. The chain is built from TRBV7-9 and TRBJ2-4, with a tentative D call TRBD1 (6 bases). The germline CDR1 and CDR2 sequences are SEHNR and FQNEAQ (reference sequence). V was cut by 7 bases and J by 7 bases, with 17 bases left in between. The CDR3 is made up of 14 amino acids.

This clone was observed a few times. The rearrangement links TRBV6-5 to TRBJ1-3; D is possibly TRBD1 (6 bases). CDR1 is MNHEY, CDR2 SVGAGI, per germline. The CDR3 extends over 14 amino acids. The V and J ends lost 5 bases and 4 bases respectively, with 12 bases between them. The CDR3 sequence: CASSDQGPGNTIYF. The CDR3 nucleotides are TGTGCCAGCAGTGACCAGGGGCCCGGAAACACCATATATTTT.

The CDR3 region is CASRFPDCIYGYTF. In DNA, the CDR3 is TGTGCAAGTCGCTTCCCGGACTGTATCTATGGCTACACCTTC. The rearrangement links TRBV12-2 to TRBJ1-2. TRBV12-2 is termed a pseudogene. This CDR3 region has 14 residues.

CDR3 loop: CASSPQRTNTGELFF. The CDR3 DNA sequence: TGTGCCAGCAGCCCCCAACGGACGAACACCGGGGAGCTGTTTTTT. The chain employs TRBV7-2 and TRBJ2-2; D ambiguous. Germline lookup yields CDR1 SGHTA and CDR2 FQGNSA. V shed 5 bases and J shed 0 bases, with 10 bases lying between them. This CDR3 contains 15 residues.

This clone was observed once. This chain connects TRBV28 to TRBJ1-2; 8 bases agree with TRBD1. CDR3 size: 11 residues. V was pared by 11 bases and J by 6 bases, with 5 bases of the junction left unmatched. Germline assignment: CDR1 MDHEN and CDR2 SYDVKM. The CDR3 sequence: CAVWTGNGYTF. In DNA, the CDR3 is TGTGCCGTATGGACAGGGAATGGCTACACCTTC.

Only one count was recorded for this clone. The chain is built from TRBV4-1 and TRBJ1-3; D perhaps matches TRBD1 (6 bases). The CDR3 loop spans 17 amino acids. Germline V gives CDR1 MGHRA, CDR2 YSYEKL. The V end was cut by 2 bases, the J end by 0 bases, with 14 bases between. The CDR3 region is CASSQSTQGSSGNTIYF. The CDR3, as DNA: TGCGCCAGCAGCCAAAGTACTCAGGGGAGCTCTGGAAACACCATATATTTT.

This clone was picked up a small number of times. The J gene is TRBJ1-5, the V gene TRBV7-2, with 8 positions matching TRBD1. The CDR3 contains 15 residues. V dropped 5 bases and J dropped 10; count of bases not matched to a gene: 13. Germline lookup yields CDR1 SGHTA and CDR2 FQGNSA. The CDR3 coding sequence is TGTGCCAGCAGCACGCAAGGACAGGGACAGCAACCCCAGCATTTT. It codes for CASSTQGQGQQPQHF.

V and J are TRBV9 and TRBJ2-3; 10 nucleotides align to TRBD1. Germline V gene lookup returns CDR1 SGDLS and CDR2 YYNGEE. CDR3 length: 15 residues. V lost 4 bases, J lost 5 bases, and 7 bases stayed unmatched. The CDR3 loop reads CASSTRTGGIDTQYF. The CDR3 DNA sequence: TGTGCCAGCAGCACCCGGACAGGGGGTATAGATACGCAGTATTTT.

The chain joins TRBV5-4 to TRBJ1-2; D might be TRBD1 (6 bases). Trimming took 4 bases from V and 7 from J, leaving 14 bases between them. Looked up from germline, CDR1 is SGHNT and CDR2 is YYREEE (reference sequence). CDR3 length equals 13 residues. The CDR3 is CASSRGGEAGYTF. The CDR3 DNA is TGTGCCAGCAGCCGGGGGGGCGAGGCTGGCTACACCTTC.

The CDR3 spells CASSLGLAGAQSQETQYF. The DNA for the CDR3 is TGCGCCAGCAGCTTGGGGCTAGCGGGGGCCCAGAGCCAAGAGACCCAGTACTTC. The V and J genes are TRBV5-1 and TRBJ2-5, with 10 bases matching TRBD2. The germline V gene encodes CDR1 SGHRS and CDR2 YFSETQ. The CDR3 covers 18 residues. With 0 bases clipped from V and 1 base from J, the junction kept 9 bases outside the gene matches.

This chain links TRBV5-1 with TRBJ2-2; tentative D call: TRBD1 (6 bases). The ends were cut back, 2 bases at V and 1 base at J, with 6 bases in the middle. Germline V gives CDR1 SGHRS, CDR2 YFSETQ. The CDR3 runs 14 residues. Here the CDR3 DNA reads TGCGCCAGCAGCTTACAGGGGAACACCGGGGAGCTGTTTTTT. It yields the protein CASSLQGNTGELFF.

The rearrangement joins TRBV19 to TRBJ2-7; TRBD1 matches at 7 bases. The CDR3 covers 13 residues. The ends lost 5 bases at V and 4 bases at J; junction bases unmatched: 5. Germline V gene sequence: CDR1 LNHDA, CDR2 SQIVND (reference sequence). Here the CDR3 reads CASSLGQEYEQYF. The CDR3 DNA sequence: TGTGCCAGTAGTTTAGGACAGGAATACGAGCAGTACTTC.

The chain links TRBV11-2 to TRBJ2-3; D possibly corresponds to TRBD1 (6 bases). The germline V and J ends were trimmed by 5 bases and 1 base, with 10 bases remaining between them. The length of the CDR3 is 14 residues. Per the germline V gene, CDR1 is SGHAT and CDR2 is FQNNGV. CDR3: CASSNNRGTDTQYF. The CDR3 DNA is TGTGCCAGCAGCAATAACAGGGGCACAGATACGCAGTATTTT.

The chain employs TRBV15 and TRBJ2-5; 11 bases align to TRBD2. This CDR3 spans 16 amino acids. From germline, CDR1 is LNHNV and CDR2 YYDKDF (reference sequence). V shed 9 bases, J shed 5 bases, and the junction held 14 bases outside the gene matches. Here the CDR3 DNA reads TGTGCCACGAATAAGCTAGCGGGGGGTACCCCGGAGACCCAGTACTTC. Residues: CATNKLAGGTPETQYF.

In this sample, this clone turned up a few times. The chain carries TRBV28 and TRBJ2-7, with 8 bases matching TRBD1. This CDR3 contains 15 residues. With 7 bases clipped from V and 1 base from J, the junction kept 9 bases outside the gene matches. Germline assignment: CDR1 MDHEN and CDR2 SYDVKM. The chain's CDR3 is CASTSLTGASYEQYF. The CDR3 DNA follows: TGTGCCAGCACCTCTCTGACAGGGGCATCCTACGAGCAGTACTTC. Full variable domain (missing parts from reference TRBV28 and TRBJ2-7): DVKVTQSSRYLVKRTGEKVFLECVQDMDHENMFWYRQDPGLGLRLIYFSYDVKMKEKGDIPEGYSVSREKKERFSLILESASTNQTSMYLCASTSLTGASYEQYFGPGTRLTVT.

The V and J genes are TRBV18 and TRBJ2-2; D possibly corresponds to TRBD2 (6 bases). This CDR3 spans 15 amino acids. V lost 0 bases and J 4 bases, leaving 9 bases between the germline ends. Germline values: CDR1 KGHSH, CDR2 LQKENI. The CDR3 bases are TGTGCCAGCTCACCACCGGGACTTTCCACCGGGGAGCTGTTTTTT. It encodes CASSPPGLSTGELFF.

The chain combines TRBV5-1 with TRBJ2-5; D may match TRBD1 or TRBD2 (7 bases each). V dropped 3 bases and J dropped 2 bases, with 11 bases sitting between them. This CDR3 spans 14 amino acids. Per the germline V gene, CDR1 is SGHRS and CDR2 is YFSETQ. The CDR3 sequence is CASSSAGQQETQYF. CDR3 nucleotides: TGCGCCAGCAGCTCAGCGGGACAGCAAGAGACCCAGTACTTC.

The chain couples TRBV4-3 to TRBJ2-7; D gene unclear. CDR1 and CDR2 from the germline V gene are LGHNA and YSLEER. This CDR3 region has 13 residues. Trimming removed 1 base at V and 5 bases at J, with 9 bases between. The CDR3 is CASSQGNENEQYF. In nucleotides, the CDR3 is TGCGCCAGCAGCCAAGGCAACGAGAACGAGCAGTACTTC.

V is TRBV2 and J is TRBJ1-3; D is perhaps TRBD1 (6 bases). Germline lookup yields CDR1 SNHLY and CDR2 FYNNEI. V lost 6 bases and J 4 bases, leaving 10 bases between the germline ends. This CDR3 spans 13 amino acids. CDR3 region: CASRTGPGNTIYF. DNA for the CDR3: TGTGCCAGCAGAACAGGGCCAGGAAACACCATATATTTT.

The chain has TRBV7-3 and TRBJ2-3; weak D call: TRBD1 (5 bases). This CDR3 is 16 amino acids long. Looked up from germline, CDR1 is SGHTA and CDR2 is FQGTGA. The germline V and J ends were trimmed by 1 base and 4 bases, with 15 bases remaining between them. The CDR3: CASSLIGRDRADTQYF. As DNA, the CDR3 is TGTGCCAGCAGCTTAATCGGCAGGGATAGAGCAGATACGCAGTATTTT.

With regard to this clone: Its ends do not fully match the called genes, so a read error is possible. This sequence joins TRBV6-6 and TRBJ1-1; TRBD1 aligns across 10 bases. Germline-derived CDR1 and CDR2 are MNHNY and SVGAGI (reference sequence). CDR3 length: 13 residues. CDR3 loop: CASSAGQGVYNAF. CDR3 sequence (DNA): TGTGCCAGCAGCGCTGGACAGGGGGTGTATAACGCGTTT.

This clone was seen just once. The chain has TRBV27 and TRBJ2-2, with D possibly TRBD1 on 5 matching bases. This CDR3 spans 16 amino acids. Between the trimmed V and J ends, which lost 0 bases and 6 bases, there was a span of 14 bases. Germline lookup yields CDR1 MNHEY and CDR2 SMNVEV (reference sequence). The CDR3 nucleotides read TGTGCCAGCAGTTTATCGATCGGGCAGGGTTCCGGGGAGCTGTTTTTT. It yields the protein CASSLSIGQGSGELFF.

The genes are TRBV5-4 and TRBJ2-5; 10 bases are shared with TRBD1. CDR3 length: 15 amino acids. The germline V gene has CDR1 SGHNT and CDR2 YYREEE (reference sequence). J was trimmed by 4 bases and V by 4 bases; bases with no gene match: 7. The CDR3 nucleotides read TGTGCCAGCAGCGTCGGGGGACAGGGGTCAGAGACCCAGTACTTC. Translation gives CASSVGGQGSETQYF.